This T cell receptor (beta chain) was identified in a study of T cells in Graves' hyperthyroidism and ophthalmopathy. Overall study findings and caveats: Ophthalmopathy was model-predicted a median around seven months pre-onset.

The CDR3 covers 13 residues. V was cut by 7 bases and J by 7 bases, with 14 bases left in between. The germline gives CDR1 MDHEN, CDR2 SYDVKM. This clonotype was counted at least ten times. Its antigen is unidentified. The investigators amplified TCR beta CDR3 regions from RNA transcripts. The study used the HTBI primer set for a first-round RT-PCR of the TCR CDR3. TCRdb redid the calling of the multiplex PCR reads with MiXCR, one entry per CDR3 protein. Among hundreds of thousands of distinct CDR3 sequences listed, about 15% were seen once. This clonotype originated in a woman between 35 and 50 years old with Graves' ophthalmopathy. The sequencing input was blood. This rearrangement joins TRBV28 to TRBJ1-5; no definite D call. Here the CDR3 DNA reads TGTGCCAGCACCTCATCTGGGGTCCAGCCCCAGCATTTT. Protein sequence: CASTSSGVQPQHF.